A single sample gave rise to the 10 T cell receptor beta chains below, sequenced in a study of cytomegalovirus exposure and HLA in healthy donors. Researchers ran the PCR with 60 Vbeta and 13 Jbeta primers. TCRdb's table, derived via immunoSEQ multiplex PCR, lists solely in-frame clones and lacks some. The sample's table shows around 100,000 clones. Sequencing was carried out using PBMCs. The source of these receptors is a woman younger than 45 in good health and CMV-seronegative.

The chain links TRBV5-4 to TRBJ2-7; TRBD2 agrees at 8 bases. V dropped 6 bases and J dropped 4; count of bases not matched to a gene: 3. The germline V gene encodes CDR1 SGHNT and CDR2 YYREEE (reference sequence). CDR3 length equals 12 residues. The CDR3 sequence: CASTAGGYEQYF. The CDR3 DNA follows: TGTGCCAGCACCGCGGGGGGTTACGAGCAGTACTTC.

The rearrangement links TRBV27 to TRBJ2-3; TRBD2 matches 10 bases. Trimming cost V 6 bases and J 3 bases; bases outside gene matches: 12. The CDR3 contains 17 residues. The germline V gene has CDR1 MNHEY and CDR2 SMNVEV (reference sequence). This chain's CDR3 is CASSPRAAGGRTDTQYF. The DNA of the CDR3 is TGTGCCAGCAGCCCAAGGGCAGCGGGGGGGCGGACAGATACGCAGTATTTT.

The chain couples TRBV19 to TRBJ2-7; TRBD2 matches 10 bases. Germline CDR1 LNHDA, CDR2 SQIVND (reference sequence). J gave up 3 bases and V 2 bases, and 1 base lay outside the gene matches. This CDR3 comprises 14 residues. The CDR3 is CASSILAGVYEQYF. CDR3 DNA: TGTGCCAGTAGTATACTAGCGGGAGTCTACGAGCAGTACTTC.

This chain joins TRBV7-3 and TRBJ2-3, with 7 bases identical to TRBD1. CDR1 SGHTA and CDR2 FQGTGA come from the germline V gene. The CDR3 is 14 residues long. The V segment lost 8 bases and the J segment 4 bases; nucleotides outside the gene matches: 9. The CDR3 spells CASAWDRVADTQYF. The CDR3, as DNA: TGTGCCAGCGCTTGGGACAGAGTCGCAGATACGCAGTATTTT.

The chain has TRBV7-2 and TRBJ2-2, with D perhaps matching TRBD2 (7 bases). The CDR3 loop spans 16 amino acids. Trimming cost V 5 bases and J 2 bases, with 15 bases left between them. CDR1 and CDR2 (germline): SGHTA, FQGNSA. CDR3 in amino acids: CASSPRGGGNTGELFF. The CDR3, as DNA: TGTGCCAGCAGCCCCCGGGGAGGGGGAAACACCGGGGAGCTGTTTTTT.

The chain couples TRBV2 to TRBJ1-6, with a weak D call TRBD1 (6 bases). The length of the CDR3 is 14 residues. V lost 6 bases, J lost 5 bases, and 11 bases lay in between. Germline CDR1 reads SNHLY; CDR2 reads FYNNEI. DNA for the CDR3: TGTGCCAGCAGGATTACAGGGAATAATTCACCCCTCCACTTT. It encodes CASRITGNNSPLHF.

The rearrangement uses TRBV5-1 and TRBJ1-1; D is unclear. Germline assignment: CDR1 SGHRS and CDR2 YFSETQ. The CDR3 is 14 residues long. Trimming removed 0 bases from V and 3 bases from J, with 9 bases in between. The CDR3, as DNA: TGCGCCAGCAGCTTGGACGCCGGGGACACTGAAGCTTTCTTT. Translating gives CASSLDAGDTEAFF.

CDR3 sequence: CASSMDRAHEQYF. The CDR3 coding sequence is TGCGCCAGCAGCATGGACAGGGCTCACGAGCAGTACTTC. The J gene is TRBJ2-5, the V gene TRBV5-1; 8 bases match TRBD1. The closer fit of TRBJ2-7 to the DNA end suggests the J call may be wrong. From germline, CDR1 is SGHRS and CDR2 YFSETQ. This CDR3 has 13 amino acids.

The chain carries TRBV4-1 and TRBJ2-5; 10 nucleotides line up with TRBD2. The V gene's germline CDR1 is MGHRA and CDR2 YSYEKL. Trimming cost V 3 bases and J 5 bases; bases outside gene matches: 15. CDR3 size: 18 residues. CDR3 in amino acids: CASSQRLAGGLGQETQYF. As DNA, the CDR3 is TGCGCCAGCAGCCAGAGATTAGCGGGAGGATTGGGGCAGGAGACCCAGTACTTC.

The chain is built from TRBV10-1 and TRBJ1-5; D call uncertain. The CDR3 runs 16 residues. V shed 0 bases and J shed 4 bases, with 13 bases lying between them. In germline, CDR1 is WNHNN, CDR2 SYGVQD (reference sequence). Here the CDR3 DNA reads TGCGCCAGCAGTGAGTCCGAGGCAGTCATGAATCAGCCCCAGCATTTT. This codes for CASSESEAVMNQPQHF.